This TCR beta chain was sequenced for a study of cytomegalovirus exposure and HLA in healthy donors. With 60 Vbeta and 13 Jbeta primers, the PCR was carried out. TCRdb's copy holds only in-frame clones and misses some; the assay was immunoSEQ multiplex PCR. The sample yields under 120,000 clones, 60% to 85% seen once. The CDR3 is 18 amino acids. CDR1 LGHNA and CDR2 YNFKEQ come from the germline V gene. The V gene lost 0 bases and the J gene lost 2 bases, with 17 bases spanning the gap. This clone was observed a single time. Its matching antigen is unknown. The study's findings and limits: With high specificity and sensitivity, the classifier reportedly diagnosed cytomegalovirus status.

Input material: PBMCs. The clonotype originates from a female donor in good health and CMV-seropositive. This chain uses TRBV4-2 with TRBJ1-5; the D gene is possibly TRBD1 (5 bases). The CDR3 nucleotides read TGTGCCAGCAGCCAAGAAAGGGGAGGGGAGTACGGCAATCAGCCCCAGCATTTT. Amino acids: CASSQERGGEYGNQPQHF.